These T cell receptor beta chains were read from a single sample in a study of T cell responses to AZD1222 COVID-19 vaccine. Assay: immunoSEQ multiplex PCR; the TCRdb copy retains only in-frame clones and omits some. The sample lists around 50,000 clones; roughly four fifths were seen once. The sequenced sample was peripheral blood, obtained on day 0 of AZD1222 vaccination. These receptor sequences come from an adult in good health. CDR3s include the opening cysteine and the closing phenylalanine or tryptophan. The D gene is left open where the match is weak. Some rows have no size entry. The others give once, few or many, or a class for an expanded clone.

J: TRBJ2-7
size: few
D: TRBD2
V: TRBV28
CDR3: CASSLPGGEQYF
DNA: TGTGCCAGCAGTTTACCGGGAGGCGAGCAGTACTTC

J: TRBJ2-2
size: -
D: -
V: TRBV9
CDR3: CASSVDLPTSGELFF
DNA: TGTGCCAGCAGCGTAGATCTGCCCACTTCCGGGGAGCTGTTTTTT

J: TRBJ2-7
size: few
D: -
V: TRBV28
CDR3: CASSQTWDGEQYF
DNA: TGTGCCAGCAGTCAGACATGGGACGGCGAGCAGTACTTC

J: TRBJ2-7
size: once
D: -
V: TRBV7-3
CDR3: CASSLGPASYEQYF
DNA: TGTGCCAGCAGCTTGGGCCCGGCTTCCTACGAGCAGTACTTC

J: TRBJ2-3
size: -
D: TRBD2
V: TRBV24-1
CDR3: CATSDFGTSEPSTDTQYF
DNA: TGTGCCACCAGTGATTTCGGCACTAGCGAACCTAGCACAGATACGCAGTATTTT

J: TRBJ2-5
size: -
D: -
V: TRBV2
CDR3: CASSEALGGSETQYF
DNA: TGTGCCAGCAGTGAAGCGCTTGGGGGCTCCGAGACCCAGTACTTC

J: TRBJ2-3
size: -
D: -
V: TRBV28
CDR3: CASPPRRGFNTDTQYF
DNA: TGTGCCAGTCCGCCGAGGCGGGGTTTTAACACAGATACGCAGTATTTT

J: TRBJ1-1
size: -
D: -
V: TRBV30
CDR3: CAWTSAGWTEAFF
DNA: TGTGCCTGGACATCGGCAGGGTGGACTGAAGCTTTCTTT

J: TRBJ2-7
size: -
D: -
V: TRBV7-2
CDR3: CASSLEAGGVYEQYF
DNA: TGTGCCAGCAGCTTAGAGGCAGGTGGGGTCTACGAGCAGTACTTC

J: TRBJ2-1
size: -
D: -
V: TRBV6-5
CDR3: CASSSQPLFNEQFF
DNA: TGTGCCAGCAGTTCGCAACCACTATTCAATGAGCAGTTCTTC

J: TRBJ1-4
size: once
D: TRBD1
V: TRBV27
CDR3: CASSPRGGEKLFF
DNA: TGTGCCAGCAGTCCCAGGGGGGGGGAAAAACTGTTTTTT

J: TRBJ1-3
size: -
D: TRBD1
V: TRBV28
CDR3: CASRGVGTGLGGNTIYF
DNA: TGTGCCAGCAGGGGAGTAGGGACAGGGTTGGGTGGAAACACCATATATTTT

J: TRBJ1-2
size: -
D: -
V: TRBV3-1/TRBV3-2
CDR3: CASSSAGYGYTF
DNA: TGTGCCAGCAGCTCCGCGGGGTATGGCTACACCTTC

J: TRBJ2-7
size: -
D: TRBD2
V: TRBV4-1
CDR3: CASSQATSSGVYEQYF
DNA: TGCGCCAGCAGCCAAGCAACGTCTAGCGGGGTGTACGAGCAGTACTTC

J: TRBJ1-6
size: -
D: TRBD1
V: TRBV5-6
CDR3: CASSLRTGVDSPLHF
DNA: TGTGCCAGCAGCTTGAGGACAGGGGTGGATTCACCCCTCCACTTT

J: TRBJ1-2
size: -
D: -
V: TRBV19
CDR3: CASSKTLLTAHGYTF
DNA: TGTGCCAGTAGTAAGACTCTACTGACAGCCCATGGCTACACCTTC

J: TRBJ1-5
size: -
D: TRBD1
V: TRBV5-5
CDR3: CASSPSPGGRNQPQHF
DNA: TGTGCCAGCAGCCCGTCCCCAGGGGGGCGAAATCAGCCCCAGCATTTT

J: TRBJ2-1
size: -
D: -
V: TRBV5-1
CDR3: CASSLVAARNEQFF
DNA: TGCGCCAGCAGCTTGGTGGCTGCCCGGAATGAGCAGTTCTTC

J: TRBJ1-2
size: -
D: -
V: TRBV5-6
CDR3: CASLASGRPNYGYTF
DNA: TGTGCGTCATTGGCGTCTGGACGACCTAACTATGGCTACACCTTC

J: TRBJ2-2
size: -
D: -
V: TRBV19
CDR3: CASTGFVGELFF
DNA: TGTGCCAGTACGGGGTTCGTCGGGGAGCTGTTTTTT

J: TRBJ1-5
size: -
D: -
V: TRBV6-5
CDR3: CASSTTPGGQPQHF
DNA: TGTGCCAGCAGTACCACTCCGGGTGGGCAGCCCCAGCATTTT

J: TRBJ1-1
size: few
D: TRBD1
V: TRBV29-1
CDR3: CSVTPTGGWTEAFF
DNA: TGCAGCGTCACGCCGACAGGGGGTTGGACTGAAGCTTTCTTT

J: TRBJ2-7
size: -
D: -
V: TRBV11-2
CDR3: CASSALGSNPYEQYF
DNA: TGTGCCAGCAGCGCACTCGGGAGTAATCCCTACGAGCAGTACTTC

J: TRBJ1-2
size: -
D: -
V: TRBV6-1
CDR3: CASSENRVGGYTF
DNA: TGTGCCAGCAGTGAGAATAGGGTAGGCGGCTACACCTTC

J: TRBJ2-7
size: -
D: TRBD1
V: TRBV7-2
CDR3: CASSLSPGQGYEQYF
DNA: TGTGCCAGCAGCTTGTCTCCGGGACAGGGTTACGAGCAGTACTTC

J: TRBJ1-2
size: -
D: -
V: TRBV4-3
CDR3: CASSRLGQRYGYTF
DNA: TGCGCCAGCAGCCGGTTAGGACAGCGCTATGGCTACACCTTC

J: TRBJ2-5
size: -
D: -
V: TRBV21-1
CDR3: CAQKGWGTQYF
DNA: TGTGCCCAGAAGGGGTGGGGGACCCAGTACTTC

J: TRBJ2-5
size: -
D: -
V: TRBV5-4
CDR3: CASSRQSQETQYF
DNA: TGTGCCAGCAGCCGACAGAGCCAAGAGACCCAGTACTTC

J: TRBJ2-1
size: -
D: TRBD2
V: TRBV5-1
CDR3: CASSLVAGVWNEQFF
DNA: TGCGCCAGCAGCTTGGTAGCGGGGGTTTGGAATGAGCAGTTCTTC

J: TRBJ2-3
size: -
D: TRBD2
V: TRBV5-4
CDR3: CASSLVASGGNTQYF
DNA: TGTGCCAGCAGCTTGGTGGCTAGCGGGGGGAATACGCAGTATTTT

J: TRBJ2-2
size: -
D: -
V: TRBV19
CDR3: CASSRWGELFF
DNA: TGTGCCAGTAGCCGTTGGGGGGAGCTGTTTTTT

J: TRBJ1-1
size: -
D: -
V: TRBV9
CDR3: CASSVAGWGTEAFF
DNA: TGTGCCAGCAGCGTAGCAGGGTGGGGCACTGAAGCTTTCTTT

J: TRBJ2-7
size: -
D: -
V: TRBV21-1
CDR3: CASSLKSSGIYEQYF
DNA: TGTGCCAGCAGCCTGAAATCTAGCGGGATCTACGAGCAGTACTTC

J: TRBJ2-1
size: -
D: -
V: TRBV11-2
CDR3: CASSLGSTSWNEQFF
DNA: TGTGCCAGCAGCTTAGGATCGACGTCGTGGAATGAGCAGTTCTTC

J: TRBJ1-3
size: -
D: -
V: TRBV6-5
CDR3: CASSYTVSSGNTIYF
DNA: TGTGCCAGCAGTTACACGGTGAGCTCTGGAAACACCATATATTTT

J: TRBJ1-2
size: -
D: -
V: TRBV5-8
CDR3: CASSSQPVWGGNSGYTF
DNA: TGTGCCAGCAGCTCCCAGCCGGTGTGGGGTGGCAACTCTGGCTACACCTTC

J: TRBJ1-5
size: once
D: -
V: TRBV29-1
CDR3: CSVGSGQPQHF
DNA: TGCAGCGTTGGATCTGGACAGCCCCAGCATTTT

J: TRBJ1-1
size: -
D: TRBD1
V: TRBV7-2
CDR3: CASSLTRDRTRTEAFF
DNA: TGTGCCAGCAGCTTGACCCGGGACAGGACGAGGACTGAAGCTTTCTTT

J: TRBJ1-6
size: -
D: -
V: TRBV15
CDR3: CATSSGVNNNSPLHF
DNA: TGTGCCACCAGCAGTGGGGTTAATAATAATTCACCCCTCCACTTT

J: TRBJ2-3
size: -
D: -
V: TRBV27
CDR3: CASSLYSLGAGAASTDTQYF
DNA: TGTGCCAGCAGTTTATACTCGCTTGGGGCGGGTGCTGCTAGCACAGATACGCAGTATTTT

J: TRBJ1-1
size: -
D: -
V: TRBV3-1/TRBV3-2
CDR3: CASRDITGMVGTEAFF
DNA: TGTGCCAGCAGAGATATTACAGGAATGGTTGGGACTGAAGCTTTCTTT

J: TRBJ1-4
size: -
D: TRBD1
V: TRBV6-5
CDR3: CASRPTGGDEKLFF
DNA: TGTGCCAGCAGACCGACAGGGGGGGATGAAAAACTGTTTTTT

J: TRBJ1-2
size: -
D: TRBD1
V: TRBV18
CDR3: CASSLGTGGASNYGYTF
DNA: TGTGCCAGCTCACTCGGGACAGGGGGCGCTTCTAACTATGGCTACACCTTC

J: TRBJ2-4
size: -
D: -
V: TRBV7-4
CDR3: CASSLGTDLLAKNIQYF
DNA: TGTGCCAGCAGCTTAGGGACAGACTTACTAGCCAAAAACATTCAGTACTTC

J: TRBJ1-1
size: -
D: -
V: TRBV5-4
CDR3: CASSRGSGTGIPTEAFF
DNA: TGTGCCAGCAGCCGAGGGAGCGGGACGGGGATTCCCACTGAAGCTTTCTTT

J: TRBJ1-2
size: -
D: TRBD1
V: TRBV5-5
CDR3: CASSFQTGRSAYGYTF
DNA: TGTGCCAGCAGCTTTCAGACAGGGAGGAGCGCCTATGGCTACACCTTC

J: TRBJ1-5
size: -
D: -
V: TRBV18
CDR3: CASSPERGPSNQPQHF
DNA: TGTGCCAGCTCACCAGAGAGGGGACCTAGCAATCAGCCCCAGCATTTT

J: TRBJ2-7
size: -
D: -
V: TRBV18
CDR3: CASSPPGPSYEQYF
DNA: TGTGCCAGCTCACCACCGGGTCCCTCCTACGAGCAGTACTTC

J: TRBJ2-1
size: -
D: -
V: TRBV5-1
CDR3: CASSLAEGGGEQFF
DNA: TGCGCCAGCAGCTTGGCCGAAGGGGGAGGCGAGCAGTTCTTC

J: TRBJ1-2
size: -
D: TRBD1
V: TRBV5-1
CDR3: CASSPGQGRLRFDYGYTF
DNA: TGCGCCAGCAGCCCAGGACAGGGGCGGCTAAGGTTTGACTATGGCTACACCTTC

J: TRBJ2-6
size: -
D: TRBD1
V: TRBV3-1/TRBV3-2
CDR3: CASSHYMGQGPNVLTF
DNA: TGTGCCAGCAGCCACTATATGGGACAGGGACCGAACGTCCTGACTTTC

J: TRBJ1-2
size: -
D: -
V: TRBV10-1
CDR3: CASTLELKNYGYTF
DNA: TGCGCCAGCACCTTGGAACTAAAGAACTATGGCTACACCTTC

J: TRBJ2-5
size: -
D: -
V: TRBV7-8
CDR3: CASSFDTETQYF
DNA: TGTGCCAGCAGCTTTGATACGGAGACCCAGTACTTC

J: TRBJ2-7
size: -
D: TRBD1
V: TRBV15
CDR3: CATSLDRGKLEQYF
DNA: TGTGCCACCAGCCTCGACAGGGGAAAGCTCGAGCAGTACTTC

J: TRBJ2-2
size: once
D: TRBD2
V: TRBV3-1/TRBV3-2
CDR3: CASSRLAAGELFF
DNA: TGTGCCAGCAGCCGACTAGCCGCCGGGGAGCTGTTTTTT

J: TRBJ2-7
size: -
D: TRBD1
V: TRBV10-2
CDR3: CASSEIRQGGEQYF
DNA: TGCGCCAGCAGTGAGATCAGACAGGGCGGCGAGCAGTACTTC

J: TRBJ2-1
size: -
D: -
V: TRBV29-1
CDR3: CSVFRGGSYNEQFF
DNA: TGCAGCGTTTTTAGGGGTGGCTCCTACAATGAGCAGTTCTTC

J: TRBJ2-7
size: -
D: TRBD2
V: TRBV7-2
CDR3: CASSLELAGVIEQYF
DNA: TGTGCCAGCAGCTTAGAACTAGCGGGAGTTATCGAGCAGTACTTC